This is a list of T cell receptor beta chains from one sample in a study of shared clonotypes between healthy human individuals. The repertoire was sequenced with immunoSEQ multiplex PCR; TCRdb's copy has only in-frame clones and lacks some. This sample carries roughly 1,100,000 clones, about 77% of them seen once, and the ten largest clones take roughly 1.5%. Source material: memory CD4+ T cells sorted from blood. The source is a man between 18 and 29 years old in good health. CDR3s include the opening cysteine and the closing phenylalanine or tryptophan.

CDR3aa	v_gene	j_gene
CSADTTKETQYF	TRBV29-1	TRBJ2-5
CASSDKKATDTQYF	TRBV2	TRBJ2-3
CASSLDFERVYEQYF	TRBV11-2	TRBJ2-7
CASRQDRGAYNSPLHF	TRBV5-4	TRBJ1-6
CASSSQGAWTEAFF	TRBV18	TRBJ1-1
CASRDRGNSPLHF	TRBV19	TRBJ1-6
CSVGGLAGVISYEQYF	TRBV29-1	TRBJ2-7
CASSLAGGRETQYF	TRBV7-2	TRBJ2-5
CASRVSPAYLSGGGQETQYF	TRBV5-1	TRBJ2-5
CARSPSTSGTREQYF	TRBV5-3	TRBJ2-7
CASTPGGQTNTEAFF	TRBV18	TRBJ1-1
CASSRNGGLAGEF	TRBV18	TRBJ2-3
CASSTGFSGANVLTF	TRBV11-2	TRBJ2-6
CASSLGWDPRNTEAFF	TRBV5-5	TRBJ1-1
CASSPSSGELFF	TRBV9	TRBJ2-2
CTSSQDPDGNSPLHF	TRBV1	TRBJ1-6
CASSLVRASNTGELFF	TRBV5-8	TRBJ2-2
CASSEALSNQPQHF	TRBV2	TRBJ1-5
CASSRTWEQYF	TRBV5-5	TRBJ2-7
CASRPGQGYTEAFF	TRBV5-1	TRBJ1-1
CASGHRCVYEQYF	TRBV12-5	TRBJ2-7
CASRLRTGGEIGYTF	TRBV6-1	TRBJ1-2
CASSDTSGRVKFF	TRBV10-1	TRBJ2-1
CASSLEGKLFF	TRBV5-4	TRBJ1-4
CASSYTTSGRTGELFF	TRBV5-1	TRBJ2-2
CASSPPGQGFSPLHF	TRBV28	TRBJ1-6
CAISESGTLNTEAFF	TRBV10-3	TRBJ1-1